These T cell receptor beta chains were read from a single sample in a study of technical replicates of blood from several donors. TCRdb keeps only in-frame clones here, not all; method: immunoSEQ multiplex PCR. Among 85,000 to 100,000 clones listed, 95% were seen once. Sequencing was carried out using T cells isolated from PBMCs. Receptor source: a human donor in good health. The CDR3 runs from the conserved cysteine through the conserved F or W. Each record gives: V gene, D gene, J gene, clone size, CDR3 length, CDR3 protein, CDR3 DNA. D genes are given only for firm matches. Part of the rows lack a size; the others show once, few, many or a class for expanded clones.

V: TRBV4-1
D: TRBD2
J: TRBJ2-7
size: -
length: 15
CDR3: CASSRSGGSSYEQYF
DNA: TGCGCCAGCAGCCGTTCTGGCGGGAGCTCCTACGAGCAGTACTTC

V: TRBV7-9
D: TRBD2
J: TRBJ2-1
size: -
length: 15
CDR3: CASRKTSGVYNEQFF
DNA: TGTGCCAGCAGGAAGACTAGCGGGGTATACAATGAGCAGTTCTTC

V: TRBV5-4
D: -
J: TRBJ1-1
size: -
length: 15
CDR3: CASSFSWAMNTEAFF
DNA: TGTGCCAGCAGCTTTTCTTGGGCTATGAACACTGAAGCTTTCTTT

V: TRBV19
D: TRBD2
J: TRBJ2-1
size: -
length: 15
CDR3: CASSISPLAGDEQFF
DNA: TGTGCCAGTAGTATATCTCCGCTAGCGGGGGATGAGCAGTTCTTC

V: TRBV6-6
D: TRBD1
J: TRBJ1-3
size: -
length: 16
CDR3: CASSQEQGAYGNTIYF
DNA: TGTGCCAGCAGTCAAGAACAGGGGGCGTACGGAAACACCATATATTTT

V: TRBV21-1
D: -
J: TRBJ2-1
size: once
length: 17
CDR3: CASTPAGTGCSYNEQFF
DNA: TGTGCCAGCACCCCAGCGGGGACCGGTTGCTCCTACAATGAGCAGTTCTTC

V: TRBV19
D: -
J: TRBJ1-6
size: -
length: 16
CDR3: CASSPLRGSYNSPLHF
DNA: TGTGCCAGTAGTCCCCTAAGGGGGTCCTATAATTCACCCCTCCACTTT

V: TRBV19
D: -
J: TRBJ2-7
size: -
length: 14
CDR3: CASSMGPHMGEQYF
DNA: TGTGCCAGTAGTATGGGGCCCCATATGGGGGAGCAGTACTTC

V: TRBV5-4
D: TRBD1
J: TRBJ1-4
size: -
length: 15
CDR3: CASSSTGTGEEKLFF
DNA: TGTGCCAGCAGCTCCACCGGGACAGGGGAAGAAAAACTGTTTTTT

V: TRBV7-8
D: TRBD1
J: TRBJ2-1
size: -
length: 14
CDR3: CASSLLGGNFRQFF
DNA: TGTGCCAGCAGCTTGCTAGGGGGCAATTTTCGGCAGTTCTTC

V: TRBV7-9
D: TRBD1
J: TRBJ1-1
size: -
length: 14
CDR3: CASSLTGTGSGAFF
DNA: TGTGCCAGCAGCTTAACCGGGACAGGGTCAGGGGCTTTCTTT

V: TRBV28
D: -
J: TRBJ1-5
size: -
length: 14
CDR3: CASSSERGGQPQHF
DNA: TGTGCCAGCAGCTCGGAAAGGGGAGGTCAGCCCCAGCATTTT

V: TRBV19
D: -
J: TRBJ2-1
size: -
length: 12
CDR3: CASSIFHNEQFF
DNA: TGTGCCAGTAGTATCTTTCACAATGAGCAGTTCTTC

V: TRBV27
D: -
J: TRBJ1-5
size: -
length: 14
CDR3: CASSLYPGNQPQHF
DNA: TGTGCCAGCAGTTTGTACCCAGGGAATCAGCCCCAGCATTTT

V: TRBV5-4
D: TRBD1
J: TRBJ2-4
size: once
length: 17
CDR3: CASSLEGQGVAKNIQYF
DNA: TGTGCCAGCAGCTTGGAGGGACAGGGGGTGGCCAAAAACATTCAGTACTTC

V: TRBV5-1
D: -
J: TRBJ1-1
size: -
length: 14
CDR3: CASSLASGNTEAFF
DNA: TGCGCCAGCAGCTTGGCGTCCGGGAACACTGAAGCTTTCTTT